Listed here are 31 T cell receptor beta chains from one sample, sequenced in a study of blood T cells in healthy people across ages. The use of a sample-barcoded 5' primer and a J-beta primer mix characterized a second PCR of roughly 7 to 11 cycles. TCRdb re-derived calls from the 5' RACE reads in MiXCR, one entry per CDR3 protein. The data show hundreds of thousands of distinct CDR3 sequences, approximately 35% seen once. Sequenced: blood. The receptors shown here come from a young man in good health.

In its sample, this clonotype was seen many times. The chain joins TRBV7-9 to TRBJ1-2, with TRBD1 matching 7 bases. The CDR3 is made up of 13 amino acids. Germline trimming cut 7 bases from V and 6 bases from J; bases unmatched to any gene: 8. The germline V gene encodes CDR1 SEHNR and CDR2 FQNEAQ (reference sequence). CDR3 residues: CASNRGSEDGYTF. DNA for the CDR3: TGTGCCAGCAACAGGGGTTCTGAGGATGGCTACACCTTC.

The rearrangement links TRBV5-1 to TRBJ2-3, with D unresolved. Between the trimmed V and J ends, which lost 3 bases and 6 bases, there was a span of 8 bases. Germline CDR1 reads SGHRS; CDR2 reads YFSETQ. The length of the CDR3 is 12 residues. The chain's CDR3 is CASSWVLDTQYF. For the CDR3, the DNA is TGCGCCAGCAGCTGGGTGTTGGATACGCAGTATTTT.

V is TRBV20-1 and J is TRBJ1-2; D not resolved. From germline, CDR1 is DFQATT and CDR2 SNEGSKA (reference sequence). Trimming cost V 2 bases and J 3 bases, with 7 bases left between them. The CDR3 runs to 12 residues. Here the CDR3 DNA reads TGCAGTGCTAGATACGGCGACTATGGCTACACCTTC. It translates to CSARYGDYGYTF.

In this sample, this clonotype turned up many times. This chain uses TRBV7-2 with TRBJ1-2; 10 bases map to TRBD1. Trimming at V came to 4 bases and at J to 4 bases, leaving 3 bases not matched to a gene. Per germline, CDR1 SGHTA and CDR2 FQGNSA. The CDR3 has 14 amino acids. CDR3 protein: CASSSRTGGYGYTF. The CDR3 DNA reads TGTGCCAGCAGCTCCCGGACAGGGGGCTATGGCTACACCTTC.

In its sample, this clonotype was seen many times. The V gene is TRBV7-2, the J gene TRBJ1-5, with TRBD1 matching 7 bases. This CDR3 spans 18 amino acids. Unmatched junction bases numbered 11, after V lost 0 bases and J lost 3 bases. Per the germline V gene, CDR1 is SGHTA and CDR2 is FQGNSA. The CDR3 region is CASSLAAGDSRNNQPQHF. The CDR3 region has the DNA TGTGCCAGCAGCTTAGCGGCCGGGGACAGCCGTAACAATCAGCCCCAGCATTTT.

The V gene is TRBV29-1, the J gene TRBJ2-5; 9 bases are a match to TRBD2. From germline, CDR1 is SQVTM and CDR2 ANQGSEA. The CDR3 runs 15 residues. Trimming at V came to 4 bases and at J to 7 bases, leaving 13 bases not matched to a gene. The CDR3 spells CSVARSGGLIGTQYF. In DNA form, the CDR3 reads TGCAGCGTTGCTCGAAGCGGGGGGCTCATAGGGACCCAGTACTTC.

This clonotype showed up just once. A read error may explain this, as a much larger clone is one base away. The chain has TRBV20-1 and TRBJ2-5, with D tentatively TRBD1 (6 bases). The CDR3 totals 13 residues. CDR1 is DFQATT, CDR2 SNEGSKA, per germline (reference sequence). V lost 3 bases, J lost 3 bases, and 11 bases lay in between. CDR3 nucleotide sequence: TGCAGTGCTAGTAGGGGGAACGAAGAGACCCAGTACTTC. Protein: CSASRGNEETQYF.

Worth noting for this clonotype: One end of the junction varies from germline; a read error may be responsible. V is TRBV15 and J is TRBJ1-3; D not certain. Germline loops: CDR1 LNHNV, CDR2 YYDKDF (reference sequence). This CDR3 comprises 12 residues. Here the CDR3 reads CATSGDQNTIYF. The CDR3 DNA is TGTGCCACCAGCGGAGACCAAAACACCATATATTTT.

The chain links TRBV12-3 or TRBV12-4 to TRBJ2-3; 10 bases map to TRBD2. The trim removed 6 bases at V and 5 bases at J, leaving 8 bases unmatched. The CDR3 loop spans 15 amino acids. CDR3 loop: CASRPSGGVRDTQYF. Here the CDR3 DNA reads TGTGCCAGCAGACCGAGCGGGGGGGTTAGAGATACGCAGTATTTT.

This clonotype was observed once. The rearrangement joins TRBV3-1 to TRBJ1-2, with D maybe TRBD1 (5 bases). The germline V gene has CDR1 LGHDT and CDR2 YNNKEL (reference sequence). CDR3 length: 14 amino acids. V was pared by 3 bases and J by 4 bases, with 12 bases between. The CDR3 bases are TGTGCCAGCAGCCATAGGGACTTGTTCTATGGCTACACCTTC. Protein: CASSHRDLFYGYTF.

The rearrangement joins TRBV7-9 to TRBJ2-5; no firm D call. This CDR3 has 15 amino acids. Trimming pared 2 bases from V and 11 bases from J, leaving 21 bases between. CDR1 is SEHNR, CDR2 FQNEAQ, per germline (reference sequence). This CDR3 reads CASSLSETSYNEQYF. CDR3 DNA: TGTGCCAGCAGCTTATCGGAGACTTCCTACAATGAGCAGTACTTC.

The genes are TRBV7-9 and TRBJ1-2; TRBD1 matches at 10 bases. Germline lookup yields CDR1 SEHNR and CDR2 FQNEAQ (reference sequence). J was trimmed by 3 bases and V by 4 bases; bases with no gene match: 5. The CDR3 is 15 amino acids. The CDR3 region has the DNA TGTGCCAGCAGCTCTTTGACAGGGGGCGACTATGGCTACACCTTC. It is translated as CASSSLTGGDYGYTF.

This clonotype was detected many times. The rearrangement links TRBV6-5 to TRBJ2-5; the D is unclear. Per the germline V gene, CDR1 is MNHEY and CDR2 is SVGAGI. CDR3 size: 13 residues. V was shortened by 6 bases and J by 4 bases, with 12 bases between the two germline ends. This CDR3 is CASSPFARETQYF. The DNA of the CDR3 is TGTGCCAGCAGCCCCTTCGCTCGAGAGACCCAGTACTTC.

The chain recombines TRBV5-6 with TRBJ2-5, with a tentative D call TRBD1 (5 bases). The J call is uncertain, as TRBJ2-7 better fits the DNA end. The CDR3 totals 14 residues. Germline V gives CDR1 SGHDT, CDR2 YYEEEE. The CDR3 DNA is TGTGCCAGCAGCTCCGCAGGGTCGCGCAACGAGCAGTACTTC. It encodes CASSSAGSRNEQYF.

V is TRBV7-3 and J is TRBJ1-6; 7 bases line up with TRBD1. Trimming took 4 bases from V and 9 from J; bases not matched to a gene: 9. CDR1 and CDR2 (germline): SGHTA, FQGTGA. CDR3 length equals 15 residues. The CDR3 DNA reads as TGTGCCAGCAGCTCCTCACAGGGGTTCTCTTCACCCCTCCACTTT. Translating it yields CASSSSQGFSSPLHF.

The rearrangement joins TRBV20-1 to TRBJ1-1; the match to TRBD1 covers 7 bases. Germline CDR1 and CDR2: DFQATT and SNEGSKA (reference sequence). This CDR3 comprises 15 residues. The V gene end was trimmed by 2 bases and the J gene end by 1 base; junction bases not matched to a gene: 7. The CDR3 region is CSARPPGGGNTEAFF. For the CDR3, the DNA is TGCAGTGCTAGACCTCCAGGGGGAGGGAACACTGAAGCTTTCTTT.

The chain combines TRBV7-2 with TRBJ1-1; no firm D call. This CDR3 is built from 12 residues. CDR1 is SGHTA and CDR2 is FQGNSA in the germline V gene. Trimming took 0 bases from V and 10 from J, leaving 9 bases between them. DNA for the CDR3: TGTGCCAGCAGCTTAGCTAGGGCAGGAGCTTTCTTT. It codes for CASSLARAGAFF. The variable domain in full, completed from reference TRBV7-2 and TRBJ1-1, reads GAGVSQSPSNKVTEKGKDVELRCDPISGHTALYWYRQSLGQGLEFLIYFQGNSAPDKSGLPSDRFSAERTGGSVSTLTIQRTQQEDSAVYLCASSLARAGAFFGQGTRLTVV.

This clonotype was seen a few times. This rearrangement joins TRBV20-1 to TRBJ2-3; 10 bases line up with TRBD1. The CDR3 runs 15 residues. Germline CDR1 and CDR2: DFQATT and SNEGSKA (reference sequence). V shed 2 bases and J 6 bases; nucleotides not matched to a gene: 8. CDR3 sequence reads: CSARTRGTGEDTQYF. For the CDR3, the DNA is TGCAGTGCTAGAACTCGGGGGACAGGGGAGGATACGCAGTATTTT.

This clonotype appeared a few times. The CDR3 DNA reads TGTGCCAGCAGTACCCCCGGGGTAGCCGGCAATGAGCAGTTCTTC. Translating it yields CASSTPGVAGNEQFF. V gene TRBV6-2 or TRBV6-3 combines with J gene TRBJ2-1; possibly TRBD2 for D (5 bases). The V end was cut by 5 bases, the J end by 6 bases, with 17 bases between. This CDR3 contains 15 residues. Germline-derived CDR1 and CDR2 are MNHEY and SVGEGT.

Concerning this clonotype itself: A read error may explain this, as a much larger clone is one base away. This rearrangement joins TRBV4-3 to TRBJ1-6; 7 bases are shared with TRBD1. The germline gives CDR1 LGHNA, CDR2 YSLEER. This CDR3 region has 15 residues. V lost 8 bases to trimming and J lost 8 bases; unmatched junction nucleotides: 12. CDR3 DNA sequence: TGCGCCAGCGGCGCTCAGGGGGATGTAGATTCACCCCTCCACTTT. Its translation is CASGAQGDVDSPLHF.

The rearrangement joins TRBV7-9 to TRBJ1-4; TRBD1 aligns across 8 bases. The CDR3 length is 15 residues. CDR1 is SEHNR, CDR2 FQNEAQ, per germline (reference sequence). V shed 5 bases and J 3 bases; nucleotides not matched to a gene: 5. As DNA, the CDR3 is TGTGCCAGCAGCAAACAGGGGGGTGCTAATGAAAAACTGTTTTTT. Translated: CASSKQGGANEKLFF. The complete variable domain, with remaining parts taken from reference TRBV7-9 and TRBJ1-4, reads DTGVSQNPRHKITKRGQNVTFRCDPISEHNRLYWYRQTLGQGPEFLTYFQNEAQLEKSRLLSDRFSAERPKGSFSTLEIQRTEQGDSAMYLCASSKQGGANEKLFFGSGTQLSVL.

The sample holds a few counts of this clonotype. The DNA for the CDR3 is TGCAGTGCGACCCACGACATGAGCTCCTACGAGCAGTACTTC. It encodes CSATHDMSSYEQYF. This chain connects TRBV20-1 to TRBJ2-7; D call uncertain. CDR1 DFQATT and CDR2 SNEGSKA come from the germline V gene (reference sequence). This CDR3 is built from 14 residues. V lost 6 bases and J lost 0, with 15 bases in between.

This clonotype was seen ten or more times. The CDR3, as DNA: TGTGCCAGCAGCTTAACACCCCTAGCGGGGTCCGACGACACCCAGTACTTC. Protein: CASSLTPLAGSDDTQYF. J is TRBJ2-5 and V is TRBV7-3, with 9 positions matching TRBD2. The CDR3 length is 17 residues. Germline V gene data show CDR1 as SGHTA and CDR2 as FQGTGA. Unmatched junction bases numbered 13, after V lost 0 bases and J lost 8 bases.

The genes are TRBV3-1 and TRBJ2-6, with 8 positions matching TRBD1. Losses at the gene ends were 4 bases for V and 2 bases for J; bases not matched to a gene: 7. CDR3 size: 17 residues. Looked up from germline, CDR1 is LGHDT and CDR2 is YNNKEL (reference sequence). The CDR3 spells CASSLRLQGAGANVLTF. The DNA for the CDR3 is TGTGCCAGCAGCCTTCGACTACAGGGGGCTGGGGCCAACGTCCTGACTTTC.

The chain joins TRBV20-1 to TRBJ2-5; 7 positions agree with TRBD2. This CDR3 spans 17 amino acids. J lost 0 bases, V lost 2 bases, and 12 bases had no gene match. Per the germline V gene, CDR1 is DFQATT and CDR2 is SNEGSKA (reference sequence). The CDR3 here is CSARNLGTTEYQETQYF. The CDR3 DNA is TGCAGTGCTAGAAATCTAGGGACTACCGAGTACCAAGAGACCCAGTACTTC.

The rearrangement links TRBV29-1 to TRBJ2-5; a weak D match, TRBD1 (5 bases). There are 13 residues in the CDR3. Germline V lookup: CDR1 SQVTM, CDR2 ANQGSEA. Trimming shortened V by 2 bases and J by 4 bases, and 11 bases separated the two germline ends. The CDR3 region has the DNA TGCAGCGTTGAAAGGGCAGGGCGAGAGACCCAGTACTTC. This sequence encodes CSVERAGRETQYF.

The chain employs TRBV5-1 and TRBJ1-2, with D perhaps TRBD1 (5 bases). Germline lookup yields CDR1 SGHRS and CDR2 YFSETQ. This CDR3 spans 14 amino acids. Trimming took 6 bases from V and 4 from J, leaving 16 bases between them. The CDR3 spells CASTFESGTYGYTF. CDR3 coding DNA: TGCGCCAGCACCTTTGAGTCAGGGACCTATGGCTACACCTTC.

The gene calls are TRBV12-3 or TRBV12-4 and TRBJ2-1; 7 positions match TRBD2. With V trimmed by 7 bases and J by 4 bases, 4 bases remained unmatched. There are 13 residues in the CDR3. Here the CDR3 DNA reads TGTGCCAGCACCCGGGGGGAGTACAATGAGCAGTTCTTC. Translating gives CASTRGEYNEQFF.

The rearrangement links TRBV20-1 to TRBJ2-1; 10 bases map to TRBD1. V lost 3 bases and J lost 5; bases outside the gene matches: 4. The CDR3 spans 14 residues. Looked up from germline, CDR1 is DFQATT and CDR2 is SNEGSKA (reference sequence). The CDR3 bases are TGCAGTGCTAGCCGGGACAGGGGCGACAATGAGCAGTTCTTC. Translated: CSASRDRGDNEQFF.

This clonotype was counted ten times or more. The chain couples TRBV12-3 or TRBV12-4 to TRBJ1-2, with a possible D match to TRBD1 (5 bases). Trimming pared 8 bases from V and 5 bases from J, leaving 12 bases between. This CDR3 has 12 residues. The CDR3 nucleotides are TGTGCCAGCCGACAGACCGGTTATGGCTACACCTTC. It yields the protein CASRQTGYGYTF.

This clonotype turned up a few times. CDR3 bases: TGTGCCAGCAGTTGTGGTGGTATGGATGAGCAGTTCTTC. It encodes CASSCGGMDEQFF. This chain joins TRBV12-3 or TRBV12-4 and TRBJ2-1; unclear D gene. This CDR3 region has 13 residues. Trimming cost V 4 bases and J 8 bases, with 12 bases left between them.